This T cell receptor beta chain was identified in a study of CD8+CD57+ T cells in acquired aplastic anemia. Findings and limits, study-wide: Between patients and controls, around 27 CD8+ CDR3 sequences were found in common.

Genomic DNA provided the template from which TCR beta VDJ and CDR3 profiles were obtained. TCRdb called the reads again in MiXCR, with one record for every CDR3 protein. Of some 410,000 distinct CDR3 sequences listed, 65% to 80% are singletons. Of note for this clonotype: Its cognate antigen is unknown.

V lost 5 bases to trimming and J lost 9 bases, with 17 bases between them. The germline V gene encodes CDR1 SGHAT and CDR2 FQNNGV. The CDR3 spans 14 residues. Sequenced material: sorted CD4+, CD8+, or CD8+CD57+ T cells (not recorded which) from PBMCs. The rearrangement joins TRBV11-2 to TRBJ2-1; perhaps TRBD2 as D (5 bases). The origin of this receptor is a human donor in good health, serving as a control. This CDR3 is CASSPGLTAAEQFF. DNA for the CDR3: TGTGCCAGCAGCCCCGGACTGACGGCTGCTGAGCAGTTCTTC.